This T cell receptor (beta chain) was retrieved from a study of T cell repertoires in cytomegalovirus infection. As for the study in general: CMV epitopes, recently identified HLA-C-restricted and well-studied HLA-B-restricted, were used. Based on public TCR beta signatures, there were indications of CMV infection and of a matching HLA type. Study-wide points: CMV-specific TCR beta clonotypes restricted by HLA-C dominated the ex vivo response. CMV carriers having the relevant HLA were flagged by cumulative public TCR beta family frequency.

A few counts support this clonotype. Its antigen is not known. Using its own MiXCR run on the reads, TCRdb lists one record per CDR3 protein. The sample lists roughly 990,000 distinct CDR3 sequences, approximately 33% seen once, with roughly 13% in the top ten. The germline V and J ends were trimmed by 4 bases and 13 bases, with 13 bases remaining between them. In germline, CDR1 is MNHEY, CDR2 SVGEGT. This CDR3 has 11 amino acids. Sample: cultured CD8+ T cells from PBMCs, taken from culture after CMV antigen stimulation. The sequence derives from a human donor in good health (CMV status not recorded). Some clones in this sample may be carry-over from other donors' samples. The rearrangement uses TRBV6-2 or TRBV6-3 and TRBJ1-1; D is uncertain. CDR3 loop: CASSSLSSGFF. The CDR3 nucleotides read TGTGCCAGCAGTTCCCTCTCGTCCGGTTTCTTT.